This paragraph covers one T cell receptor (beta chain) sequence. This sample is part of a study of blood T cell repertoires in COVID-19. Turning to the study itself: Samples came from the United States, Italy and Spain, spanning acute and convalescent COVID-19. PBMCs, B-cell-depleted T cells, or T cells provided the cDNA or gDNA that made up the material.

In the original processing: Estimation of nucleated cell counts relied on the amplification of reference gene primers. Libraries were prepared by immunoSEQ multiplex PCR; TCRdb keeps only in-frame clonotypes and omits some of them. V and J calls and clone size are those listed in that table; D and trimming were worked out from the DNA. The table records hundreds of thousands of clones, under 90% of them present only once. Input material: peripheral blood. The source of this sequence is a human donor in a cohort sampled during active COVID-19.

CDR3 amino acids: CASRSYGNTDTQYF. As DNA, the CDR3 is TGTGCCAGCCGCTCCTACGGGAACACAGATACGCAGTATTTT. The chain joins TRBV21-1 to TRBJ2-3; TRBD2, the table's D call, was not compared with the DNA. TRBV21-1 is flagged as a pseudogene. The CDR3 covers 14 residues.